These 29 T cell receptor beta chains share one sample of origin, sequenced in a study of OX40 agonist ivuxolimab in advanced cancers. Clones were read by immunoSEQ multiplex PCR, and TCRdb kept only the in-frame ones, dropping some. The table lists 77,000 or so clones, approximately 87% of them singletons. The sequencing here drew on CD4+ or CD8+ T cells sorted from blood, taken in a trial of the OX40 agonist ivuxolimab. Source of these receptors: an adult with an advanced solid tumor such as melanoma, head and neck, liver or kidney cancer.

The rearrangement links TRBV5-6 to TRBJ1-1; no definite D call. The CDR3 length is 11 residues. Looked up from germline, CDR1 is SGHDT and CDR2 is YYEEEE. Trimming took 1 base from V and 2 from J, leaving 0 bases between them. CDR3 amino acids: CASSLNTEAFF. The CDR3, as DNA: TGTGCCAGCAGCTTGAACACTGAAGCTTTCTTT. Full variable domain (outside the CDR3, taken from reference TRBV5-6 and TRBJ1-1): DAGVTQSPTHLIKTRGQQVTLRCSPKSGHDTVSWYQQALGQGPQFIFQYYEEEERQRGNFPDRFSGHQFPNYSSELNVNALLLGDSALYLCASSLNTEAFFGQGTRLTVV.

There are many counts of this clone. CDR3 DNA sequence: TGTGCCAGCAGCTTTCTTGACGGGGAGCTGTTTTTT. Protein product: CASSFLDGELFF. The rearrangement links TRBV5-4 to TRBJ2-2; D unresolved. V dropped 2 bases and J dropped 7 bases, with 6 bases sitting between them. This CDR3 is built from 12 residues. Germline V gene data show CDR1 as SGHNT and CDR2 as YYREEE (reference sequence). Using reference TRBV5-4 and TRBJ2-2 for the parts outside the CDR3, the full variable domain is ETGVTQSPTHLIKTRGQQVTLRCSSQSGHNTVSWYQQALGQGPQFIFQYYREEENGRGNFPPRFSGLQFPNYSSELNVNALELDDSALYLCASSFLDGELFFGEGSRLTVL.

The chain links TRBV29-1 to TRBJ2-1, with D unresolved. CDR1 and CDR2 (germline): SQVTM, ANQGSEA. The CDR3 sequence is 8 residues long. The CDR3 loop reads CRAGEQFF. The CDR3, as DNA: TGCAGGGCTGGGGAGCAGTTCTTC.

The gene calls are TRBV5-1 and TRBJ2-2, with no clear D. Trimming removed 10 bases at V and 1 base at J, with 11 bases between. This CDR3 contains 13 residues. Germline values: CDR1 SGHRS, CDR2 YFSETQ. CDR3 in amino acids: CASKLRNTGELFF. The CDR3 nucleotides are TGCGCCTCCAAACTACGGAACACCGGGGAGCTGTTTTTT.

The V call is TRBV7-2, the J call TRBJ2-3, with D possibly matching TRBD2 (6 bases). Germline values: CDR1 SGHTA, CDR2 FQGNSA. The CDR3 runs to 15 residues. V was shortened by 0 bases and J by 1 base, with 8 bases between the two germline ends. CDR3 coding DNA: TGTGCCAGCAGCTTAGCGGCTAGCGGCACAGATACGCAGTATTTT. It yields the protein CASSLAASGTDTQYF.

The chain combines TRBV6-6 with TRBJ1-6, with unresolved D. The germline gives CDR1 MNHNY, CDR2 SVGAGI (reference sequence). The CDR3 is 14 amino acids. Trimming shortened V by 4 bases and J by 13 bases, and 17 bases separated the two germline ends. CDR3 coding DNA: TGTGCCAGCAGTTTGACTGAAAAACTGAGTCCCCTCCACTTT. Translating it yields CASSLTEKLSPLHF.

The chain recombines TRBV9 with TRBJ2-1, with 7 bases identical to TRBD1. This CDR3 is 13 amino acids long. The germline V gene encodes CDR1 SGDLS and CDR2 YYNGEE. Trimming took 0 bases from V and 10 from J; bases not matched to a gene: 4. CDR3 amino acids: CASSVGDRVEQFF. CDR3 nucleotide sequence: TGTGCCAGCAGCGTAGGCGACAGGGTAGAGCAGTTCTTC.

The chain links TRBV11-2 to TRBJ1-3, with D uncertain. The CDR3 sequence is 15 residues long. The germline V gene encodes CDR1 SGHAT and CDR2 FQNNGV. The ends were cut back, 4 bases at V and 1 base at J, with 11 bases in the middle. As DNA, the CDR3 is TGTGCCAGCAGCTCCGGGATCCATTCTGGAAACACCATATATTTT. This encodes CASSSGIHSGNTIYF.

This chain joins TRBV6-5 and TRBJ1-1; TRBD1 might be the D (6 bases). The CDR3 sequence is 14 residues long. Trimming left V 7 bases short and J 1 base short, with 13 bases between. The germline CDR1 and CDR2 sequences are MNHEY and SVGAGI. CDR3 nucleotide sequence: TGTGCCAGCAAATTGACAGGAGGGAACACTGAAGCTTTCTTT. This codes for CASKLTGGNTEAFF.

The rearrangement uses TRBV7-2 and TRBJ2-3; 11 nucleotides align to TRBD2. The CDR3 loop spans 16 amino acids. V gave up 5 bases and J gave up 6 bases; unmatched junction bases: 10. In germline, CDR1 is SGHTA, CDR2 FQGNSA. This chain's CDR3 is CASSQPSGGTEDTQYF. CDR3 in DNA: TGTGCCAGCAGCCAGCCTAGCGGGGGGACGGAGGATACGCAGTATTTT. Variable domain in full (rest from reference TRBV7-2 and TRBJ2-3): GAGVSQSPSNKVTEKGKDVELRCDPISGHTALYWYRQSLGQGLEFLIYFQGNSAPDKSGLPSDRFSAERTGGSVSTLTIQRTQQEDSAVYLCASSQPSGGTEDTQYFGPGTRLTVL.

This clone was detected only a few times. The chain uses TRBV14 and TRBJ2-7; the D gene is possibly TRBD2 (5 bases). V was pared by 3 bases and J by 6 bases, with 15 bases between. The CDR3 contains 14 residues. Germline V gene lookup returns CDR1 SGHDN and CDR2 FVKESK. CDR3 sequence: CASSQWRSSREQYF. CDR3 nucleotides: TGTGCCAGCAGCCAGTGGAGGTCTTCACGCGAGCAGTACTTC.

This chain links TRBV2 with TRBJ1-5, with TRBD1 matching over 8 bases. The CDR3 extends over 14 amino acids. Germline-derived CDR1 and CDR2 are SNHLY and FYNNEI. After removal of 5 bases from V and 5 bases from J, the junction contained 5 bases not matched to a gene. CDR3 sequence reads: CASSQDRGHQPQHF. The CDR3 DNA reads TGTGCCAGCAGTCAAGACAGGGGTCATCAGCCCCAGCATTTT. The variable domain in full, completed from reference TRBV2 and TRBJ1-5, reads EPEVTQTPSHQVTQMGQEVILRCVPISNHLYFYWYRQILGQKVEFLVSFYNNEISEKSEIFDDQFSVERPDGSNFTLKIRSTKLEDSAMYFCASSQDRGHQPQHFGDGTRLSIL.

The rearrangement joins TRBV30 to TRBJ1-5; no clear D gene. V lost 5 bases to trimming and J lost 3 bases, with 11 bases between them. Germline V CDR1 and CDR2: GTSNPN, SVGIG (reference sequence). The CDR3 contains 13 residues. The CDR3 nucleotides are TGTGCCTGGGGTGACGGAAACAATCAGCCCCAGCATTTT. This encodes CAWGDGNNQPQHF. Together with reference TRBV30 and TRBJ1-5, the CDR3 gives the full variable domain: SQTIHQWPATLVQPVGSPLSLECTVEGTSNPNLYWYRQAAGRGLQLLFYSVGIGQISSEVPQNLSASRPQDRQFILSSKKLLLSDSGFYLCAWGDGNNQPQHFGDGTRLSIL.

The chain recombines TRBV7-7 with TRBJ1-1, with D tentatively TRBD1 (5 bases). The CDR3 spans 13 residues. Germline V gene data show CDR1 as SSHAT and CDR2 as FNYEAQ (reference sequence). DNA of the CDR3: TGTGCTATCCCAGGGCAGAGAGGAACTGAAGCTTTCTTT. Translation gives CAIPGQRGTEAFF.

The J gene is TRBJ2-1, the V gene TRBV5-6; D may be TRBD2 (6 bases). Trimming left V 3 bases short and J 3 bases short, with 13 bases between. Germline CDR1 is SGHDT and CDR2 is YYEEEE. The length of the CDR3 is 15 residues. The CDR3: CASSWTFGGYNEQFF. DNA of the CDR3: TGTGCCAGCAGCTGGACCTTCGGGGGCTACAATGAGCAGTTCTTC.

This clone appeared a single time. This chain joins TRBV15 and TRBJ2-3; D may be TRBD2 (6 bases). The CDR3 totals 13 residues. CDR1 LNHNV and CDR2 YYDKDF come from the germline V gene (reference sequence). Trimming pared 11 bases from V and 0 bases from J, leaving 12 bases between. CDR3 DNA sequence: TGTGCCTCCGGGGGTTATAGCACAGATACGCAGTATTTT. Translating gives CASGGYSTDTQYF.

J is TRBJ1-4 and V is TRBV28, with D unresolved. Germline CDR1 MDHEN, CDR2 SYDVKM. This CDR3 comprises 13 residues. V was clipped by 6 bases and J by 8 bases, with 13 bases between them. CDR3 amino acids: CASSLPIGEKLFF. The CDR3 DNA sequence: TGTGCCAGCAGCCTCCCTATAGGGGAAAAACTGTTTTTT.

Here the CDR3 DNA reads TGCGCCAGCAGCCAAGGGGGGGATAATGAAAAACTGTTTTTT. This translates into CASSQGGDNEKLFF. J is TRBJ1-4 and V is TRBV4-3; D perhaps matches TRBD1 (5 bases). V lost 1 base and J 4 bases, leaving 7 bases between the germline ends. The germline CDR1 and CDR2 sequences are LGHNA and YSLEER. The CDR3 is 14 residues long.

The chain links TRBV6-1 to TRBJ1-3; no definite D call. There are 15 residues in the CDR3. The V end lost 2 bases, the J end lost 9 bases, and 17 bases lay between the germline ends. Germline V gene lookup returns CDR1 MNHNS and CDR2 SASEGT. The CDR3 region is CASSESVRPHATIYF. For the CDR3, the DNA is TGTGCCAGCAGTGAAAGTGTCAGGCCCCATGCCACCATATATTTT.

The chain links TRBV6-1 to TRBJ1-4, with D maybe TRBD1 (5 bases). The V and J ends lost 3 bases and 4 bases respectively, with 9 bases between them. This CDR3 contains 14 residues. Germline-derived CDR1 and CDR2 are MNHNS and SASEGT. In DNA, the CDR3 is TGTGCCAGCAGTGACAGGGACCTTAATGAAAAACTGTTTTTT. The encoded protein is CASSDRDLNEKLFF.

This clone was recorded a few times. The chain uses TRBV5-1 and TRBJ2-3; 8 bases agree with TRBD1. The CDR3 loop spans 15 amino acids. Germline-derived CDR1 and CDR2 are SGHRS and YFSETQ. V was pared by 2 bases and J by 1 base, with 3 bases of the junction left unmatched. The CDR3 nucleotides are TGCGCCAGCAGCTTCGGACAGGGAGGCACAGATACGCAGTATTTT. Encoded protein: CASSFGQGGTDTQYF.

This chain connects TRBV7-2 to TRBJ1-2, with a weak D call TRBD1 (5 bases). This CDR3 region has 15 residues. CDR1 and CDR2 (germline): SGHTA, FQGNSA. V was trimmed by 1 base and J by 7 bases, leaving 16 bases between them. CDR3 protein: CASSLGPGGGSGYTF. CDR3 coding DNA: TGTGCCAGCAGCTTAGGCCCGGGTGGGGGGAGTGGCTACACCTTC.

V usage is TRBV7-6 and J usage is TRBJ1-1, with 7 bases lining up with TRBD1. V gave up 4 bases and J gave up 5 bases; unmatched junction bases: 7. This CDR3 contains 14 residues. Germline V gene data show CDR1 as SGHVS and CDR2 as FNYEAQ. CDR3 sequence: CASSSLRGGTEAFF. The CDR3 nucleotides read TGTGCCAGCAGCTCTCTCAGGGGGGGGACTGAAGCTTTCTTT.

V and J are TRBV7-9 and TRBJ1-4; 7 nucleotides align to TRBD1. Per the germline V gene, CDR1 is SEHNR and CDR2 is FQNEAQ (reference sequence). The CDR3 has 15 residues. After removal of 5 bases from V and 8 bases from J, the junction contained 11 bases not matched to a gene. The CDR3 DNA is TGTGCCAGCAGCATAAGGGGCCAGGGGGTCGAAAAACTGTTTTTT. This codes for CASSIRGQGVEKLFF.

The chain uses TRBV30 and TRBJ2-7, with D possibly matching TRBD1 (6 bases). Trimming shortened V by 0 bases and J by 6 bases, and 15 bases separated the two germline ends. This CDR3 has 14 residues. Germline-derived CDR1 and CDR2 are GTSNPN and SVGIG (reference sequence). The CDR3 nucleotides are TGTGCCTGGAGTGTCACATACAGGGTAGGCGAGCAGTACTTC. Protein sequence: CAWSVTYRVGEQYF.

The chain couples TRBV6-6 to TRBJ2-7, with 9 nucleotides matching TRBD1. V lost 5 bases and J lost 4; bases outside the gene matches: 3. CDR1 is MNHNY, CDR2 SVGAGI, per germline (reference sequence). This CDR3 has 13 residues. CDR3 sequence reads: CASSTGTGYEQYF. CDR3 sequence (DNA): TGTGCCAGCAGTACGGGGACAGGGTACGAGCAGTACTTC.

The chain links TRBV5-1 to TRBJ1-1, with TRBD1 matching over 8 bases. The germline V gene has CDR1 SGHRS and CDR2 YFSETQ. With 5 bases clipped from V and 8 bases from J, the junction kept 20 bases outside the gene matches. The CDR3 consists of 17 residues. CDR3 in amino acids: CASRPRPGTGDFGEAFF. CDR3 bases: TGCGCCAGCAGACCGAGACCCGGGACAGGAGATTTTGGAGAAGCTTTCTTT.

This clone was found a few times. This chain links TRBV10-3 with TRBJ1-2, with D unresolved. V was clipped by 4 bases and J by 2 bases, with 8 bases between them. Germline V gene lookup returns CDR1 ENHRY and CDR2 SYGVKD. CDR3 length: 13 residues. The CDR3, as DNA: TGTGCCATCAGTGTAGAGTGGAACTATGGCTACACCTTC. Translation gives CAISVEWNYGYTF.

V is TRBV10-1 and J is TRBJ2-1, with D perhaps assigned TRBD1 or TRBD2 (5 bases each). Looked up from germline, CDR1 is WNHNN and CDR2 is SYGVQD (reference sequence). This CDR3 is 13 amino acids long. With 5 bases removed from V and 4 bases from J, the gap between germline ends came to 9 bases. The CDR3 reads CASSSGLYNEQFF. CDR3 bases: TGCGCCAGCAGTTCGGGGCTGTACAATGAGCAGTTCTTC.